Shown below are 10 T cell receptor beta chains from a single sample sequenced in a study of T cell repertoires in cytomegalovirus infection. Each CDR3 protein is one row after TCRdb ran MiXCR on the reads. The sample yields 510,000 or so distinct CDR3 sequences, more than 20% seen once. Sequences were obtained from PBMCs. The receptor set was obtained from a human donor in good health (CMV status not recorded). Some clones in this sample may be carry-over from other donors' samples.

The V and J genes are TRBV9 and TRBJ2-1; possibly TRBD2 for D (6 bases). There are 14 residues in the CDR3. From germline, CDR1 is SGDLS and CDR2 YYNGEE. V lost 0 bases and J lost 4, with 8 bases in between. The CDR3 sequence is CASSVGRGYNEQFF. CDR3 DNA: TGTGCCAGCAGCGTAGGGAGGGGATACAATGAGCAGTTCTTC.

This clonotype showed up just a few times. V and J are TRBV28 and TRBJ2-7, with TRBD2 matching over 8 bases. The V and J ends lost 5 bases and 5 bases, in that order; junction bases with no gene match: 11. CDR1 is MDHEN and CDR2 is SYDVKM in the germline V gene. This CDR3 has 15 amino acids. CDR3 DNA sequence: TGTGCCAGCAGTGCCCGACTAGCGCGTCGGAACGAGCAGTACTTC. Protein product: CASSARLARRNEQYF. Supplemented by reference TRBV28 and TRBJ2-7, the full variable domain reads DVKVTQSSRYLVKRTGEKVFLECVQDMDHENMFWYRQDPGLGLRLIYFSYDVKMKEKGDIPEGYSVSREKKERFSLILESASTNQTSMYLCASSARLARRNEQYFGPGTRLTVT.

In this sample, this clonotype turned up a few times. V is TRBV7-2 and J is TRBJ2-6; unclear D gene. CDR1 is SGHTA, CDR2 FQGNSA, per germline. V dropped 10 bases and J dropped 2 bases, with 15 bases sitting between them. This CDR3 has 15 residues. CDR3 nucleotides: TGTGCCACCCCAGCCCCAAAAACTGGGGCCAACGTCCTGACTTTC. Encoded protein: CATPAPKTGANVLTF. The full variable domain, rest sourced from reference TRBV7-2 and TRBJ2-6, is GAGVSQSPSNKVTEKGKDVELRCDPISGHTALYWYRQSLGQGLEFLIYFQGNSAPDKSGLPSDRFSAERTGGSVSTLTIQRTQQEDSAVYLCATPAPKTGANVLTFGAGSRLTVL.

This chain joins TRBV4-3 and TRBJ2-5; tentative D call: TRBD2 (6 bases). Germline V lookup: CDR1 LGHNA, CDR2 YSLEER. This CDR3 has 15 residues. The V end was cut by 3 bases, the J end by 2 bases, with 13 bases between. The CDR3 is CASSQMLAAQETQYF. The CDR3 bases are TGCGCCAGCAGCCAGATGTTAGCGGCTCAAGAGACCCAGTACTTC.

This clonotype was counted many times. The chain carries TRBV7-2 and TRBJ1-2; possible D gene TRBD1, 6 bases. The CDR3 has 11 amino acids. The ends were cut back, 10 bases at V and 2 bases at J, with 8 bases in the middle. Germline assignment: CDR1 SGHTA and CDR2 FQGNSA. CDR3 loop: CAKQGNYGYTF. The CDR3 coding sequence is TGTGCCAAACAGGGAAACTATGGCTACACCTTC. Based on the CDR3 plus reference TRBV7-2 and TRBJ1-2, the full variable domain is GAGVSQSPSNKVTEKGKDVELRCDPISGHTALYWYRQSLGQGLEFLIYFQGNSAPDKSGLPSDRFSAERTGGSVSTLTIQRTQQEDSAVYLCAKQGNYGYTFGSGTRLTVV.

The chain couples TRBV15 to TRBJ1-4, with D perhaps TRBD1 (6 bases). The V and J ends lost 0 bases and 7 bases respectively, with 15 bases between them. Germline V gene sequence: CDR1 LNHNV, CDR2 YYDKDF (reference sequence). The CDR3 is 16 amino acids. DNA for the CDR3: TGTGCCACCAGCAGAGATCTGTACCGAGGGGGTGAAAAACTGTTTTTT. This codes for CATSRDLYRGGEKLFF. The full variable domain, with the rest looked up from reference TRBV15 and TRBJ1-4, is DAMVIQNPRYQVTQFGKPVTLSCSQTLNHNVMYWYQQKSSQAPKLLFHYYDKDFNNEADTPDNFQSRRPNTSFCFLDIRSPGLGDTAMYLCATSRDLYRGGEKLFFGSGTQLSVL.

V gene TRBV12-3 or TRBV12-4 combines with J gene TRBJ2-1; 12 nucleotides line up with TRBD2. V lost 5 bases to trimming and J lost 9 bases; unmatched junction nucleotides: 5. CDR3 size: 14 residues. CDR3: CASSLGLAGSEQFF. The CDR3 coding sequence is TGTGCCAGCAGTCTAGGACTAGCGGGAAGTGAGCAGTTCTTC.

This clonotype was recorded many times. The chain carries TRBV19 and TRBJ2-2; TRBD2 aligns across 11 bases. The CDR3 consists of 17 residues. V was clipped by 5 bases and J by 4 bases; unmatched bases: 9. Per the germline V gene, CDR1 is LNHDA and CDR2 is SQIVND (reference sequence). The CDR3 coding sequence is TGTGCCAGTAGTCCCTTACTAGCGGGAGCCGGCACCGGGGAGCTGTTTTTT. This encodes CASSPLLAGAGTGELFF.

This clonotype was seen many times. The genes are TRBV7-2 and TRBJ2-1; 9 nucleotides agree with TRBD2. The CDR3 is 15 amino acids. Looked up from germline, CDR1 is SGHTA and CDR2 is FQGNSA. The junction had 5 bases not matched to a gene; V was cut back by 5 bases and J by 3 bases. The CDR3 DNA is TGTGCCAGCAGCGATAATAGCGGGAGCTACAATGAGCAGTTCTTC. Translation: CASSDNSGSYNEQFF. Full variable domain (missing parts from reference TRBV7-2 and TRBJ2-1): GAGVSQSPSNKVTEKGKDVELRCDPISGHTALYWYRQSLGQGLEFLIYFQGNSAPDKSGLPSDRFSAERTGGSVSTLTIQRTQQEDSAVYLCASSDNSGSYNEQFFGPGTRLTVL.

This rearrangement joins TRBV7-3 to TRBJ2-2; 10 bases align to TRBD2. The CDR3 contains 16 residues. Germline CDR1 reads SGHTA; CDR2 reads FQGTGA. After removal of 10 bases from V and 1 base from J, the junction contained 9 bases not matched to a gene. CDR3 bases: TGTGCCAAGCCTATAGCGGGAGGCGAGAACACCGGGGAGCTGTTTTTT. Its protein product is CAKPIAGGENTGELFF.